The 9 T cell receptor beta chains below come from one sample, sequenced in a study of blood T cell repertoires in COVID-19. Assay used: immunoSEQ multiplex PCR; TCRdb lists only in-frame clones, some missing. This table has 450,000 or so clones, 70% to 90% appearing once. Sequencing was performed on peripheral blood. The source of these receptors is a man in his late teens or twenties with COVID-19, enrolled during active disease.

The chain joins TRBV5-4 to TRBJ2-5, with 9 bases matching TRBD2. The CDR3 contains 14 residues. Germline lookup yields CDR1 SGHNT and CDR2 YYREEE (reference sequence). J lost 6 bases, V lost 4 bases, and 7 bases had no gene match. CDR3 protein: CASSLVAGEKTQYF. The DNA for the CDR3 is TGTGCCAGCAGCCTGGTAGCGGGGGAAAAGACCCAGTACTTC. Full variable domain (outside the CDR3, taken from reference TRBV5-4 and TRBJ2-5): ETGVTQSPTHLIKTRGQQVTLRCSSQSGHNTVSWYQQALGQGPQFIFQYYREEENGRGNFPPRFSGLQFPNYSSELNVNALELDDSALYLCASSLVAGEKTQYFGPGTRLLVL.

There are a few counts of this clone. The chain couples TRBV3-1 (or the pseudogene TRBV3-2) to TRBJ2-5; 9 bases are a match to TRBD2. The germline V gene encodes CDR1 LGHDT and CDR2 YNNKEL (reference sequence). Trimming cost V 0 bases and J 1 base; bases outside gene matches: 9. The CDR3 runs to 18 residues. CDR3 sequence: CASSQDFKERGAQETQYF. CDR3 DNA: TGTGCCAGCAGCCAAGATTTTAAGGAGCGGGGGGCCCAAGAGACCCAGTACTTC.

This clone was detected once. The chain combines TRBV7-3 with TRBJ2-1; D is unclear. V shed 3 bases and J shed 0 bases, with 9 bases lying between them. The germline CDR1 and CDR2 sequences are SGHTA and FQGTGA. The CDR3 runs to 15 residues. CDR3 nucleotides: TGTGCCAGCAGCTTGTACCCCAGCTCCTACAATGAGCAGTTCTTC. Translation gives CASSLYPSSYNEQFF.

This chain links TRBV29-1 with TRBJ2-6; possibly TRBD1 for D (6 bases). Trimming stripped 4 bases from V and 0 bases from J, with 13 bases between. This CDR3 spans 16 amino acids. CDR1 is SQVTM, CDR2 ANQGSEA, per germline. The CDR3, as DNA: TGCAGCGTTGGTCCAGGGGCCAGCTCTGGGGCCAACGTCCTGACTTTC. This encodes CSVGPGASSGANVLTF.

This clone came up a few times. This rearrangement joins TRBV19 to TRBJ1-1; TRBD1 matches 7 bases. V was pared by 5 bases and J by 10 bases, with 10 bases of the junction left unmatched. Germline V gives CDR1 LNHDA, CDR2 SQIVND (reference sequence). The CDR3 contains 13 residues. The chain's CDR3 is CASSPQTGLTAFF. In nucleotides, the CDR3 is TGTGCCAGTAGTCCCCAGACAGGGCTCACAGCTTTCTTT.

The V gene is TRBV5-5, the J gene TRBJ2-5; 7 positions match TRBD1. This CDR3 comprises 16 residues. Germline assignment: CDR1 SGHKS and CDR2 YYEKEE (reference sequence). The V gene end was trimmed by 1 base and the J gene end by 2 bases; junction bases not matched to a gene: 8. CDR3 in DNA: TGTGCCAGCAGCTTGTGGGGGACAGCTACTCAAGAGACCCAGTACTTC. This codes for CASSLWGTATQETQYF. The whole variable domain, remainder taken from reference TRBV5-5 and TRBJ2-5, is DAGVTQSPTHLIKTRGQQVTLRCSPISGHKSVSWYQQVLGQGPQFIFQYYEKEERGRGNFPDRFSARQFPNYSSELNVNALLLGDSALYLCASSLWGTATQETQYFGPGTRLLVL.

This chain connects TRBV10-3 to TRBJ1-5; weak D call: TRBD1 (5 bases). The CDR3 loop spans 14 amino acids. Germline CDR1 is ENHRY and CDR2 is SYGVKD. Trimming cost V 3 bases and J 5 bases, with 11 bases left between them. The CDR3 region is CAISDGGFDQPQHF. CDR3 in DNA: TGTGCCATCAGTGACGGGGGGTTTGATCAGCCCCAGCATTTT.

V is TRBV4-1 and J is TRBJ2-6; no clear D gene. Trimming cost V 4 bases and J 0 bases, with 10 bases left between them. The CDR3 sequence is 16 residues long. Germline V CDR1 and CDR2: MGHRA, YSYEKL. The CDR3 region has the DNA TGCGCCAGCAGCCCTGCGCACTTCTCTGGGGCCAACGTCCTGACTTTC. Its translation is CASSPAHFSGANVLTF.

The chain carries TRBV18 and TRBJ1-6, with 11 bases matching TRBD1. The germline gives CDR1 KGHSH, CDR2 LQKENI. With 6 bases clipped from V and 6 bases from J, the junction kept 4 bases outside the gene matches. The CDR3 covers 15 residues. The CDR3 bases are TGTGCCAGCTCCCCAGGGACAGGGGGTAATTCACCCCTCCACTTT. Residues: CASSPGTGGNSPLHF.